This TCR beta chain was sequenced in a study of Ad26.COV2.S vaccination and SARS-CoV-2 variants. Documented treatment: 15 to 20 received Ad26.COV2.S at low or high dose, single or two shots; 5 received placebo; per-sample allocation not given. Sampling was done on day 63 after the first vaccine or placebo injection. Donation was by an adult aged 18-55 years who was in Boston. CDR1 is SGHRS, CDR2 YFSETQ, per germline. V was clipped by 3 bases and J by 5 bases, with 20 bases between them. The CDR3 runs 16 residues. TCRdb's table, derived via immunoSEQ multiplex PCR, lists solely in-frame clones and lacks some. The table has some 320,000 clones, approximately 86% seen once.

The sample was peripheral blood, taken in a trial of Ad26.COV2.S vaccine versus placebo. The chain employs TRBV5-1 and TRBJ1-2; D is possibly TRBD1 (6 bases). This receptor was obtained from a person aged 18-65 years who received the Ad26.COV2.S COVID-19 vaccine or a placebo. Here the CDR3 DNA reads TGCGCCAGCAGCTATGGAAACTCGGGACAAACGTATGGCTACACCTTC. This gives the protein CASSYGNSGQTYGYTF.